The sequence of this T cell receptor (beta chain) was determined in a study of T cells in localized non-small cell lung cancer. A few counts support this clone. What it recognizes is unknown. Clones were sequenced by immunoSEQ multiplex PCR, and TCRdb holds only the in-frame ones, with some missing. Here the sample spans thousands of clones, about 32% being singletons. Study-wide results and limits: Uninvolved adjacent lung, not tumor, had the highest T cell clonality. Longer overall survival associated with higher blood T cell density; shorter survival with higher adjacent-lung clonality. Adjacent lung exhibited a median of about 50 among the 100 most abundant tumor clones. The tumor had only one region sequenced, so heterogeneity remains possible.

The clonotype comes from an older male donor with stage III lung adenocarcinoma. This material consisted of lung tumor tissue, taken before any cancer treatment.

CDR3 region: CASSVQGIPSYGYTF. The CDR3 nucleotides are TGTGCCAGCAGCGTACAGGGGATCCCTAGCTATGGCTACACCTTC. V gene TRBV11-3 combines with J gene TRBJ1-2; the match to TRBD1 covers 7 bases. CDR1 and CDR2 (germline): SGHNT, YENEEA. The CDR3 totals 15 residues. V shed 5 bases and J 4 bases; nucleotides not matched to a gene: 10.